One sample yielded the 12 T cell receptor beta chains listed below, sequenced in a study of CD8+CD57+ T cells in acquired aplastic anemia. Investigators profiled TCR beta VDJ and CDR3 from genomic DNA template. Via MiXCR, TCRdb re-called the reads, giving one row per CDR3 protein. Among under 200,000 distinct CDR3 sequences listed, roughly 47% were seen once. The source material was sorted CD4+, CD8+, or CD8+CD57+ T cells (not recorded which) from PBMCs. These TCRs come from a human donor in good health.

This clonotype showed up many times. The rearrangement links TRBV7-8 to TRBJ1-5; possibly TRBD1 for D (6 bases). Germline V lookup: CDR1 SGHVS, CDR2 FQNEAQ. V was trimmed by 4 bases and J by 3 bases, leaving 13 bases between them. This CDR3 is built from 15 residues. The CDR3 bases are TGTGCCAGCAGCTCTTACGGGACACTCAATCAGCCCCAGCATTTT. Translation gives CASSSYGTLNQPQHF.

This clonotype was counted at least ten times. The rearrangement uses TRBV24-1 and TRBJ2-1; 10 bases are a match to TRBD2. In germline, CDR1 is KGHDR, CDR2 SFDVKD. The CDR3 consists of 16 residues. Trimming took 2 bases from V and 4 from J; bases not matched to a gene: 4. CDR3 in DNA: TGTGCCACCAGTGATTGGACTAGCGGAGGATACAATGAGCAGTTCTTC. It yields the protein CATSDWTSGGYNEQFF.

The J gene is TRBJ1-2, the V gene TRBV15; D is undetermined. Germline assignment: CDR1 LNHNV and CDR2 YYDKDF (reference sequence). The CDR3 has 14 amino acids. The V end lost 0 bases, the J end lost 7 bases, and 12 bases lay between the germline ends. The CDR3 bases are TGTGCCACCAGCAGAGAGTGGGGAGGTTCTGGCTACACCTTC. The encoded protein is CATSREWGGSGYTF. Filled out from reference TRBV15 and TRBJ1-2, the complete variable domain reads DAMVIQNPRYQVTQFGKPVTLSCSQTLNHNVMYWYQQKSSQAPKLLFHYYDKDFNNEADTPDNFQSRRPNTSFCFLDIRSPGLGDTAMYLCATSREWGGSGYTFGSGTRLTVV.

The chain is built from TRBV2 and TRBJ1-6, with 9 positions matching TRBD1. This CDR3 region has 14 residues. Trimming took 6 bases from V and 7 from J; bases not matched to a gene: 4. CDR1 SNHLY and CDR2 FYNNEI come from the germline V gene. CDR3 nucleotides: TGTGCCAGCAGGGCCGGGACAGGGAATTCACCCCTCCACTTT. Its translation: CASRAGTGNSPLHF.

The chain links TRBV10-3 to TRBJ2-7; maybe TRBD2 (5 bases). CDR3 length: 14 residues. Germline CDR1 is ENHRY and CDR2 is SYGVKD. Deletions cut 0 bases from V and 6 bases from J, with 12 bases between. CDR3 DNA: TGTGCCATCAGTGAGTCATCAACGGCGGGCGAGCAGTACTTC. Translating gives CAISESSTAGEQYF.

This clonotype came up a few times. V gene TRBV18 combines with J gene TRBJ2-7; 7 nucleotides agree with TRBD2. The germline V gene encodes CDR1 KGHSH and CDR2 LQKENI. Trimming at V came to 6 bases and at J to 2 bases, leaving 7 bases not matched to a gene. This CDR3 spans 14 amino acids. CDR3 amino acids: CASSRASGTYEQYF. CDR3 DNA: TGTGCCAGCTCCCGGGCTAGCGGCACCTACGAGCAGTACTTC.

The sample holds many counts of this clonotype. The chain combines TRBV11-2 with TRBJ1-5, with 8 positions matching TRBD1. The germline gives CDR1 SGHAT, CDR2 FQNNGV. J gave up 4 bases and V 4 bases, and 12 bases lay outside the gene matches. The CDR3 has 17 residues. The CDR3 sequence: CASSSTPTGAINQPQHF. CDR3 coding DNA: TGTGCCAGCAGCTCTACCCCGACAGGGGCGATAAATCAGCCCCAGCATTTT.

This clonotype was counted only a few times. V gene TRBV25-1 combines with J gene TRBJ2-1; a weak D match, TRBD2 (5 bases). Germline lookup yields CDR1 MGHDK and CDR2 SYGVNS. Between the trimmed V and J ends, which lost 4 bases and 7 bases, there was a span of 17 bases. This CDR3 contains 15 residues. In DNA form, the CDR3 reads TGTGCCAGCAGTGTATTTGGTCTAGCTGGGAATGAGCAGTTCTTC. Translated: CASSVFGLAGNEQFF.

This clonotype has only a few counts. The CDR3 sequence is CASSRTGTYEQYF. The CDR3 DNA reads TGTGCCAGCAGCCGGACTGGGACCTACGAGCAGTACTTC. The rearrangement uses TRBV7-8 and TRBJ2-7; D possibly corresponds to TRBD2 (5 bases). CDR3 length equals 13 residues. Germline CDR1 is SGHVS and CDR2 is FQNEAQ. Deletions cut 5 bases from V and 2 bases from J, with 10 bases between.

This clonotype came up many times. The chain carries TRBV6-1 and TRBJ2-3; no firm D call. The V end lost 6 bases, the J end lost 3 bases, and 13 bases lay between the germline ends. The V gene's germline CDR1 is MNHNS and CDR2 SASEGT. The CDR3 spans 14 residues. CDR3: CASSHIVATDTQYF. The CDR3 DNA follows: TGTGCCAGCAGCCACATTGTCGCGACAGATACGCAGTATTTT.

The chain uses TRBV11-1 and TRBJ1-2; tentatively, D is TRBD1 (5 bases). The germline V and J ends were trimmed by 5 bases and 4 bases, with 17 bases remaining between them. The length of the CDR3 is 15 residues. CDR1 and CDR2 (germline): SGHAT, FQDESV (reference sequence). DNA for the CDR3: TGTGCCAGCAGCCCCGTTACTGAGACAGTCTATGGCTACACCTTC. Encoded protein: CASSPVTETVYGYTF.

The table lists this clonotype with a few counts. At one of its ends the junction is not consistent with the germline gene, which may arise from a read error. The chain has TRBV11-2 and TRBJ1-5; 8 bases match TRBD1. Germline CDR1 reads SGHAT; CDR2 reads FQNNGV. There are 15 residues in the CDR3. Here the CDR3 reads CASGLDGQGRWPQHF. As DNA, the CDR3 is TGTGCCAGCGGCTTAGACGGACAGGGTCGGTGGCCCCAGCATTTT.